Sequencing of this T cell receptor (beta chain) was carried out in a study of cytomegalovirus exposure and HLA in healthy donors. V trimming: 4 bases; J trimming: 6 bases; junction bases outside the gene matches: 10. This CDR3 has 14 residues. Germline CDR1 is SGHNT and CDR2 is YYREEE (reference sequence). The PCR ran on 60 Vbeta and 13 Jbeta primers. TCRdb keeps only in-frame clones here, not all; method: immunoSEQ multiplex PCR. The table has over 150,000 clones, approximately 74% seen once; the top ten hold about 2%. The specimen was PBMCs. The chain uses TRBV5-4 and TRBJ2-7; TRBD1 aligns across 7 bases. The TCR sequence derives from a man younger than 45 in good health and CMV-seronegative. The CDR3 spells CASSITGTVGEQYF. Written as DNA, the CDR3 is TGTGCCAGCAGCATAACCGGGACAGTCGGCGAGCAGTACTTC.